This entry describes one T cell receptor beta chain. The antigen it binds to is not known. Per-base quality was not reported, and no clone a single base away is much larger than it. The source of the sample is a study of shared clonotypes between healthy human individuals (dated by TCRdb to 2019 to 2021). The study in broad terms: A couple of women and a few men aged 18 to 49 years were included in the cohort. Per donor, leukapheresis produced somewhere between about 0.9 and 9 billion PBMCs. To estimate repertoire size and how much clonotypes are shared between individuals, the study performed deep sequencing of blood TCR repertoires from a handful of healthy adults. To increase sequencing depth and limit assay-specific biases, different laboratories used diverse techniques to prepare libraries and sequence TCR repertoires.

Using the deep immunoSEQ assay, TCR CDR3 regions were amplified from genomic DNA by multiplex PCR. Extracted genomic DNA from each cell subset was distributed evenly across all wells of several immunoSEQ 96-well plates, and each plate was treated as a replicate. Each replicate PCR for unsorted PBMC received 300 to 350 ng genomic DNA, equal to approximately 30,000 T cell genomes. Genomic DNA from unsorted PBMC was sequenced over ten immunoSEQ deep assay plates. Purified libraries were quantified with a Qubit 3.0 fluorometer, sized on a Bioanalyzer 2100, and re-quantified with the KAPA Library Quantification kit. Every immunoSEQ 96-well plate was sequenced on a dedicated single-read 150-cycle Illumina NextSeq 550 flow cell. Under the source paper's analysis protocol: The immunoSEQ output contained only junctional sequences without quality scores, so filtering could not match that applied to full-length reads. Sequences were annotated with PyIR, a Python wrapper for IgBLAST v1.9, using IMGT germline references to assign V/J genes and CDR3. Any read was removed if the V/J assignment was weak (E-value above 1e-6), the CDR3 was missing, or the read contained stop codons, out-of-frame junctions, or ambiguous translated residues. V3J clonotypes were defined as sequences sharing the same inferred V gene, J gene, and CDR3 amino acid sequence. The percentage overlap between two repertoires was calculated by dividing the number of shared unique clonotypes by the size of the smaller repertoire. Three approaches were used to assess repertoire richness: RTK rarefaction, the Chao1 estimator, and Recon v2.1 estimates of unobserved clonotypes. TCRdb provides this immuneACCESS table in a form limited to in-frame rearrangements. Some clones are lacking; in checked studies, under half of them reflect an unresolved V gene, and why the rest are absent is not known. That table furnishes V, J and clone size, whereas the DNA furnished D and trimming. The sample table contains about 490,000 clones; only one count was recorded for about 82% of them. 10% to 15% of the sample is held by the ten biggest clonotypes.

Results the study describes overall, beyond this receptor: Because the study included a small number of donors, the genetic and exposure-history diversity represented was limited. Pairwise subsampling indicated that sequencing depth was expected to affect the degree of clonotype sharing among donors. Sampling was restricted to blood, and TCR repertoires in tissues likely differ from the TCR repertoires found in blood.

The donors were healthy, HIV-negative adults with no recently reported acute infections or vaccinations. All donors were Caucasian adults living in Nashville, Tennessee, USA. For unsorted samples, 100 million or so PBMCs were counted, and genomic DNA was extracted using the QIAamp DNA Blood Mini kit. Blood was collected by leukapheresis, and PBMCs were isolated by Ficoll-Histopaque density gradient centrifugation and then cryopreserved in liquid nitrogen vapor phase. The material sequenced was PBMCs. The clonotype was recovered from a middle-aged woman in good health. Some clones in this sample may be carry-over from other donors' samples.

The DNA sequence reads TGTGCCAGCAGCCCATTGAGTGGGGGAAATCAGCCCCAGCATTTT. Its translation reads: CASSPLSGGNQPQHF. Recombination linked TRBV7-6 to TRBJ1-5; possibly the D gene is TRBD1, per 5 matching bases. CDR1 and CDR2 are drawn from the germline V gene: SGHVS, FNYEAQ. The junction carries 15 bases between V and J, which are trimmed by 5 bases and 4 bases respectively. Taken from cysteine to phenylalanine, the CDR3 has 15 residues. The kept DNA is CDR3 alone, 45 bases in frame from the first base.